These 32 T cell receptor beta chains share one sample of origin, sequenced in a study of yellow fever vaccine responses in identical twins. Each CDR3 protein is one row after TCRdb ran MiXCR on the RT-PCR reads. The table has 2,200 or so distinct CDR3 sequences, around four fifths seen once. The specimen comprised T cells from blood (PBMCs), unsorted or a sorted subset (not recorded which), sampled before or after yellow fever vaccination (not recorded which). All receptors come from a young woman who received the yellow fever vaccine.

The chain combines TRBV2 with TRBJ2-1, with a tentative D call TRBD2 (6 bases). Between the trimmed V and J ends, which lost 8 bases and 4 bases, there was a span of 12 bases. The germline V gene encodes CDR1 SNHLY and CDR2 FYNNEI. This CDR3 has 13 amino acids. The CDR3 DNA reads as TGTGCCAGCGGGGGAGGTCCGTACAATGAGCAGTTCTTC. It translates to CASGGGPYNEQFF. Variable domain in full (rest from reference TRBV2 and TRBJ2-1): EPEVTQTPSHQVTQMGQEVILRCVPISNHLYFYWYRQILGQKVEFLVSFYNNEISEKSEIFDDQFSVERPDGSNFTLKIRSTKLEDSAMYFCASGGGPYNEQFFGPGTRLTVL.

The CDR3 loop reads CASSPSGARTDTQYF. The CDR3 nucleotides read TGTGCCAGCAGCCCGAGCGGGGCTCGCACAGATACGCAGTATTTT. V gene TRBV13 combines with J gene TRBJ2-3; 7 bases are shared with TRBD2. Germline-derived CDR1 and CDR2 are PRHDT and FYEKMQ (reference sequence). The V and J ends lost 5 bases and 1 base, in that order; junction bases with no gene match: 6. There are 15 residues in the CDR3.

The V call is TRBV24-1, the J call TRBJ2-1; 12 bases line up with TRBD2. Germline-derived CDR1 and CDR2 are KGHDR and SFDVKD. The trim removed 10 bases at V and 9 bases at J, leaving 21 bases unmatched. This CDR3 has 18 amino acids. CDR3 DNA sequence: TGTGCCACACGGATGGTTGACACTAGCGGGAGGCGGCGCGGTGAGCAGTTCTTC. This gives the protein CATRMVDTSGRRRGEQFF.

This clonotype was detected a few times. The chain links TRBV10-3 to TRBJ1-2; no definite D call. Germline values: CDR1 ENHRY, CDR2 SYGVKD. V lost 0 bases and J 4 bases, leaving 12 bases between the germline ends. The CDR3 extends over 15 amino acids. Here the CDR3 DNA reads TGTGCCATCAGTGAGTCGTTCAGGCATTTCTATGGCTACACCTTC. Translated: CAISESFRHFYGYTF.

The J gene is TRBJ2-1, the V gene TRBV6-2 or TRBV6-3; TRBD2 might be the D (5 bases). Germline values: CDR1 MNHEY, CDR2 SVGEGT. This CDR3 is built from 15 residues. Trimming removed 2 bases from V and 0 bases from J, with 8 bases in between. The CDR3 here is CASSYSGGSYNEQFF. CDR3 bases: TGTGCCAGCAGTTACAGTGGAGGCTCCTACAATGAGCAGTTCTTC.

The CDR3 DNA reads TGTGCCAGCAGCCAGAAGCGGGAGCTCTTCTACAATGAGCAGTTCTTC. Protein sequence: CASSQKRELFYNEQFF. The chain employs TRBV14 and TRBJ2-1; 8 positions agree with TRBD2. Per germline, CDR1 SGHDN and CDR2 FVKESK. V lost 3 bases to trimming and J lost 3 bases; unmatched junction nucleotides: 7. The CDR3 consists of 16 residues. Supplemented by reference TRBV14 and TRBJ2-1, the full variable domain reads EAGVTQFPSHSVIEKGQTVTLRCDPISGHDNLYWYRRVMGKEIKFLLHFVKESKQDESGMPNNRFLAERTGGTYSTLKVQPAELEDSGVYFCASSQKRELFYNEQFFGPGTRLTVL.

The chain uses TRBV4-1 and TRBJ1-4; D remains ambiguous. The V and J ends lost 4 bases and 11 bases respectively, with 11 bases between them. Germline CDR1 and CDR2: MGHRA and YSYEKL. This CDR3 comprises 12 residues. The CDR3 DNA follows: TGCGCCAGCAGCCGACCGCTAGGGAAACTGTTTTTT. Protein product: CASSRPLGKLFF.

The chain employs TRBV2 and TRBJ2-7; unclear D gene. CDR1 SNHLY and CDR2 FYNNEI come from the germline V gene. The CDR3 is made up of 14 amino acids. V was cut by 2 bases and J by 0 bases, with 8 bases left in between. The DNA for the CDR3 is TGTGCCAGCAGTGAAATGGCAGGCTCCTACGAGCAGTACGTC. Protein sequence: CASSEMAGSYEQYV.

The chain combines TRBV12-3 or TRBV12-4 with TRBJ2-1; 7 nucleotides line up with TRBD2. The CDR3 consists of 14 residues. Unmatched junction bases numbered 10, after V lost 5 bases and J lost 9 bases. CDR3 sequence reads: CASSPGGGLVEQFF. CDR3 in DNA: TGTGCCAGCAGTCCCGGGGGAGGGCTGGTTGAGCAGTTCTTC.

This chain joins TRBV3-1 and TRBJ1-2, with D perhaps matching TRBD1 (5 bases). The CDR3 spans 13 residues. Germline V gene sequence: CDR1 LGHDT, CDR2 YNNKEL (reference sequence). The ends were cut back, 4 bases at V and 3 bases at J, with 9 bases in the middle. This CDR3 reads CASSPRGDYGYTF. The CDR3 DNA follows: TGTGCCAGCAGCCCTCGGGGCGACTATGGCTACACCTTC.

This chain connects TRBV4-1 to TRBJ1-1, with unresolved D. Germline loops: CDR1 MGHRA, CDR2 YSYEKL. V was trimmed by 3 bases and J by 10 bases, leaving 18 bases between them. CDR3 length: 14 amino acids. CDR3 DNA: TGCGCCAGCAGCCAGGACTACGAACCCCCAGGAGCTTTCTTT. Translated: CASSQDYEPPGAFF.

V is TRBV13 and J is TRBJ1-2; D remains ambiguous. Germline V gene data show CDR1 as PRHDT and CDR2 as FYEKMQ (reference sequence). The CDR3 is 15 amino acids. Deletions cut 7 bases from V and 0 bases from J, with 15 bases between. The CDR3 is CASMGSFQANYGYTF. The CDR3 region has the DNA TGTGCCAGCATGGGGAGTTTCCAAGCTAACTATGGCTACACCTTC.

The table lists this clonotype with a few counts. The chain recombines TRBV12-3 or TRBV12-4 with TRBJ2-3, with 7 bases aligning to TRBD2. This CDR3 has 16 residues. Trimming took 5 bases from V and 3 from J; bases not matched to a gene: 11. The CDR3 DNA reads TGTGCCAGCAGTGATCGGGGGGTCTCCGTAACAGATACGCAGTATTTT. Translation gives CASSDRGVSVTDTQYF.

The chain carries TRBV29-1 and TRBJ1-2; D may be TRBD1 (6 bases). Trimming shortened V by 5 bases and J by 8 bases, and 15 bases separated the two germline ends. Germline V lookup: CDR1 SQVTM, CDR2 ANQGSEA. CDR3 length: 12 residues. CDR3 DNA sequence: TGCAGCGTTAGGGGGGGCAGGGACGGCTACACCTTC. It is translated as CSVRGGRDGYTF.

The chain carries TRBV4-1 and TRBJ2-1; 8 bases align to TRBD1. Germline assignment: CDR1 MGHRA and CDR2 YSYEKL. The V and J ends lost 4 bases and 4 bases, in that order; junction bases with no gene match: 9. The CDR3 has 16 amino acids. The CDR3 loop reads CASSRTGTGEYNEQFF. DNA of the CDR3: TGCGCCAGCAGCCGGACCGGGACAGGAGAGTACAATGAGCAGTTCTTC.

The chain recombines TRBV11-1 with TRBJ2-1; D unclear. Trimming cost V 0 bases and J 3 bases, with 6 bases left between them. Per the germline V gene, CDR1 is SGHAT and CDR2 is FQDESV (reference sequence). This CDR3 is 14 amino acids long. In DNA, the CDR3 is TGTGCCAGCAGCTTAGCCCAAAACTACAATGAGCAGTTCTTC. It specifies CASSLAQNYNEQFF.

The rearrangement joins TRBV12-3 or TRBV12-4 to TRBJ1-2, with D possibly being TRBD1 (5 bases). Trimming shortened V by 3 bases and J by 0 bases, and 5 bases separated the two germline ends. The CDR3 totals 13 residues. CDR3 amino acids: CASSLTANYGYTF. The DNA of the CDR3 is TGTGCCAGCAGTTTGACAGCTAACTATGGCTACACCTTC.

The V gene is TRBV29-1, the J gene TRBJ2-5; a possible D gene is TRBD2 (5 bases). V was clipped by 4 bases and J by 1 base, with 13 bases between them. The V gene's germline CDR1 is SQVTM and CDR2 ANQGSEA. This CDR3 is built from 14 residues. For the CDR3, the DNA is TGCAGCGTTGGGCCCCGGGGAGTCCAAGAGACCCAGTACTTC. This gives the protein CSVGPRGVQETQYF.

The chain links TRBV29-1 to TRBJ2-3; 12 bases align to TRBD1. Trimming at V came to 0 bases and at J to 3 bases, leaving 7 bases not matched to a gene. CDR1 and CDR2 from the germline V gene are SQVTM and ANQGSEA. The CDR3 is made up of 17 amino acids. CDR3 in amino acids: CSVEDWDRGLKTDTQYF. CDR3 coding DNA: TGCAGCGTTGAAGATTGGGACAGGGGGCTAAAAACAGATACGCAGTATTTT.

This chain uses TRBV5-6 with TRBJ1-6; D is uncertain. This CDR3 is built from 14 residues. Germline values: CDR1 SGHDT, CDR2 YYEEEE. The V end lost 2 bases, the J end lost 11 bases, and 14 bases lay between the germline ends. As DNA, the CDR3 is TGTGCCAGCAGCTTCGGCCGGGGAAGTGCACCCCTCCACTTT. Amino acid sequence: CASSFGRGSAPLHF.

The V gene is TRBV19, the J gene TRBJ2-3; the D gene is possibly TRBD1 (5 bases). This CDR3 has 14 amino acids. In germline, CDR1 is LNHDA, CDR2 SQIVND (reference sequence). V gave up 4 bases and J gave up 3 bases, with 11 bases separating them. The CDR3 region is CASSTQAGTDTQYF. The DNA for the CDR3 is TGTGCCAGTAGTACACAAGCAGGGACAGATACGCAGTATTTT.

The V call is TRBV29-1, the J call TRBJ2-1, with 9 bases fitting TRBD1. The CDR3 length is 13 residues. Losses at the gene ends were 4 bases for V and 6 bases for J; bases not matched to a gene: 4. Germline V gives CDR1 SQVTM, CDR2 ANQGSEA. The CDR3: CSVAGTGFNEQFF. The CDR3, as DNA: TGCAGCGTTGCCGGGACAGGGTTCAATGAGCAGTTCTTC.

The chain carries TRBV28 and TRBJ1-1; D is unclear. The germline CDR1 and CDR2 sequences are MDHEN and SYDVKM. V was pared by 3 bases and J by 1 base, with 6 bases between. CDR3 length equals 13 residues. The CDR3 sequence: CASSLDGNTEAFF. The CDR3 DNA reads as TGTGCCAGCAGTTTGGACGGGAACACTGAAGCTTTCTTT. The whole variable domain, filled in from reference TRBV28 and TRBJ1-1, reads DVKVTQSSRYLVKRTGEKVFLECVQDMDHENMFWYRQDPGLGLRLIYFSYDVKMKEKGDIPEGYSVSREKKERFSLILESASTNQTSMYLCASSLDGNTEAFFGQGTRLTVV.

The chain links TRBV11-1 to TRBJ2-3; unclear D gene. The ends were cut back, 5 bases at V and 4 bases at J, with 4 bases in the middle. CDR1 is SGHAT, CDR2 FQDESV, per germline (reference sequence). CDR3 length: 11 residues. CDR3 in DNA: TGTGCCAGCAGCGACCCAGATACGCAGTATTTT. It yields the protein CASSDPDTQYF. The entire variable domain, with the rest obtained from reference TRBV11-1 and TRBJ2-3, is as follows: EAEVAQSPRYKITEKSQAVAFWCDPISGHATLYWYRQILGQGPELLVQFQDESVVDDSQLPKDRFSAERLKGVDSTLKIQPAELGDSAMYLCASSDPDTQYFGPGTRLTVL.

A few counts support this clonotype. CDR3 sequence reads: CASSPPGDKGQLLWGDEKLFF. The DNA for the CDR3 is TGCGCCAGCAGTCCCCCGGGTGATAAGGGCCAGTTGCTTTGGGGTGATGAAAAACTGTTTTTT. The chain is built from TRBV23-1 and TRBJ1-4; D call uncertain. TRBV23-1 belongs to the ORF category, with a function that is uncertain. The CDR3 runs 21 residues. Trimming took 4 bases from V and 6 from J, leaving 33 bases between them.

Comment on this clonotype: Germline and junction disagree at one end, which may indicate a read error. The J gene is TRBJ1-1, the V gene TRBV6-2 or TRBV6-3; weak D call: TRBD1 (6 bases). CDR3 length: 14 amino acids. Looked up from germline, CDR1 is MNHEY and CDR2 is SVGEGT. This chain's CDR3 is CANSYTQGDTEAFF. The CDR3 DNA sequence: TGTGCCAACAGTTACACACAGGGTGACACTGAAGCTTTCTTT.

On this clonotype itself: One end of the junction is discordant with germline, which a read error may explain. J is TRBJ2-3 and V is TRBV12-3 or TRBV12-4, with 8 bases matching TRBD2. There are 14 residues in the CDR3. The CDR3 coding sequence is TGTGCCAGCAGCTTAGCCGGGGGGGGGGATACGCAGTATTTT. Its protein is CASSLAGGGDTQYF.

The chain recombines TRBV29-1 with TRBJ2-7; 7 nucleotides line up with TRBD1. CDR1 and CDR2 from the germline V gene are SQVTM and ANQGSEA. The CDR3 has 14 amino acids. Trimming removed 5 bases from V and 0 bases from J; junction bases left unmatched: 7. CDR3 sequence (DNA): TGCAGCGTTTCCGGGACAGAGATCTCCTACGAGCAGTACTTC. This codes for CSVSGTEISYEQYF.

This clonotype came up once. The chain is built from TRBV20-1 and TRBJ2-7; the D gene could be TRBD1 or TRBD2 (5 bases each). The CDR3 totals 11 residues. Germline V gene sequence: CDR1 DFQATT, CDR2 SNEGSKA (reference sequence). V was cut by 6 bases and J by 10 bases, with 16 bases left in between. CDR3 DNA: TGCAGTGCCAACCTCCTCGGGGCCCAGTACGTC. Translated, it gives CSANLLGAQYV.

The chain's CDR3 is CASSQDTGVPYEQYV. The CDR3 DNA reads as TGCGCCAGCAGCCAAGACACAGGGGTCCCCTACGAGCAGTACGTC. The chain carries TRBV4-1 and TRBJ2-7; 7 positions agree with TRBD1. V was pared by 0 bases and J by 2 bases, with 4 bases of the junction left unmatched. CDR1 is MGHRA, CDR2 YSYEKL, per germline. The length of the CDR3 is 15 residues.

V and J are TRBV11-1 and TRBJ2-7, with 9 positions matching TRBD2. The CDR3 has 16 amino acids. From germline, CDR1 is SGHAT and CDR2 FQDESV (reference sequence). Germline trimming cut 2 bases from V and 3 bases from J; bases unmatched to any gene: 8. CDR3 protein: CASSLWDAGGHYEQYV. The CDR3 DNA reads as TGTGCCAGCAGCTTATGGGATGCGGGGGGGCACTACGAGCAGTACGTC.

Only a few counts were recorded for this clonotype. V usage is TRBV6-1 and J usage is TRBJ1-1; D is undetermined. The CDR3 has 14 amino acids. CDR1 MNHNS and CDR2 SASEGT come from the germline V gene. Deletions cut 6 bases from V and 5 bases from J, with 16 bases between. For the CDR3, the DNA is TGTGCCAGCAGCAGAACAGCCGCCGGGACTGAAGCTTTCTTT. Translation gives CASSRTAAGTEAFF.